This TCR beta chain is from a study of shared clonotypes between healthy human individuals. General observations from the study: A reduction in generation probabilities was seen for non-shared clonotypes relative to those shared by all four donors. Represented genetic and exposure-history diversity was restricted by having few donors.

Deep was the level used in running the assay. The table came from immunoSEQ multiplex PCR; TCRdb's copy has only in-frame clones and leaves some out. The sample lists approximately 2.3 million clones, approximately 93% occurring once. V lost 3 bases, J lost 4 bases, and 6 bases lay in between. This CDR3 has 12 residues. In germline, CDR1 is SGDLS, CDR2 YYNGEE. Concerning this clone itself: As yet, its antigen is unknown. The sample carries other DNA sequences with the same CDR3.

The source material was naive CD4+ T cells from PBMCs. The subset denotes: CD45RA+ positively selected. This rearrangement joins TRBV9 to TRBJ2-3; no clear D. This receptor was obtained from a man between 18 and 29 years old in good health. Some clones in this sample may be carry-over from other donors' samples. The CDR3 sequence is CASSEGPDTQYF. Here the CDR3 DNA reads TGTGCCAGCAGCGAGGGTCCAGATACGCAGTATTTT.